The 17 T cell receptor beta chains given below trace back to one sample, sequenced in a study of cytomegalovirus exposure and HLA in healthy donors. PCR employed 60 Vbeta and 13 Jbeta primers. Only in-frame clones appear in the TCRdb table, and some are missing; sequencing was by immunoSEQ multiplex PCR. Of 95,000 to 100,000 clones listed, about 80% were seen once; the top ten hold approximately 2%. The sequencing input was PBMCs. All receptors come from a man aged 35 to 55 in good health and CMV-seronegative.

J is TRBJ2-7 and V is TRBV29-1; 11 nucleotides agree with TRBD2. CDR3 length: 14 residues. V lost 7 bases and J lost 2; bases outside the gene matches: 7. Germline assignment: CDR1 SQVTM and CDR2 ANQGSEA. This chain's CDR3 is CSAAGTSGAYEQYF. The CDR3 DNA is TGCAGCGCCGCGGGGACTAGCGGTGCCTACGAGCAGTACTTC.

This chain uses TRBV14 with TRBJ1-6, with 8 bases matching TRBD1. The J segment lost 8 bases and the V segment lost 0 bases, leaving 9 bases of the junction unmatched. The CDR3 loop spans 17 amino acids. Germline V CDR1 and CDR2: SGHDN, FVKESK. For the CDR3, the DNA is TGTGCCAGCAGCCAAGAGTTTGATGGACAGGGATATTCACCCCTCCACTTT. This encodes CASSQEFDGQGYSPLHF. Together with reference TRBV14 and TRBJ1-6, the CDR3 gives the full variable domain: EAGVTQFPSHSVIEKGQTVTLRCDPISGHDNLYWYRRVMGKEIKFLLHFVKESKQDESGMPNNRFLAERTGGTYSTLKVQPAELEDSGVYFCASSQEFDGQGYSPLHFGNGTRLTVT.

The chain joins TRBV11-3 to TRBJ2-1, with D tentatively TRBD2 (6 bases). This CDR3 spans 14 amino acids. V lost 5 bases to trimming and J lost 2 bases, with 10 bases between them. Per germline, CDR1 SGHNT and CDR2 YENEEA. The DNA for the CDR3 is TGTGCCAGCAGCCCCCGGGAGACCTACAATGAGCAGTTCTTC. Translated: CASSPRETYNEQFF.

This chain joins TRBV27 and TRBJ2-7, with a possible D match to TRBD1 (5 bases). V lost 6 bases, J lost 1 base, and 16 bases lay in between. There are 15 residues in the CDR3. Germline V CDR1 and CDR2: MNHEY, SMNVEV (reference sequence). CDR3 residues: CASRGFGQTSYEQYF. In DNA form, the CDR3 reads TGTGCCAGCAGGGGATTTGGACAAACTTCCTACGAGCAGTACTTC.

The rearrangement links TRBV19 to TRBJ2-3; TRBD2 agrees at 11 bases. Germline lookup yields CDR1 LNHDA and CDR2 SQIVND (reference sequence). After removal of 1 base from V and 0 bases from J, the junction contained 3 bases not matched to a gene. The CDR3 loop spans 17 amino acids. CDR3: CASSIGGTSGSTDTQYF. DNA of the CDR3: TGTGCCAGTAGTATAGGTGGGACTAGCGGAAGCACAGATACGCAGTATTTT.

The table lists this clone with a count of one. The J gene is TRBJ2-5, the V gene TRBV5-4, with 7 bases matching TRBD1. Germline CDR1 and CDR2: SGHNT and YYREEE (reference sequence). The CDR3 has 14 residues. With 4 bases clipped from V and 0 bases from J, the junction kept 3 bases outside the gene matches. CDR3 in DNA: TGTGCCAGCAGCGTACAGGGGTACCAAGAGACCCAGTACTTC. Translating it yields CASSVQGYQETQYF.

The V and J genes are TRBV6-4 and TRBJ1-1; D gene uncertain. CDR3 length equals 14 residues. Germline CDR1 is MRHNA and CDR2 is SNTAGT. Trimming took off 5 bases at V and 8 bases at J, with 18 bases between the two ends. CDR3 in DNA: TGTGCCAGCAGTCCGCCCAGAAAGGAGCAAGAAGCTTTCTTT. Amino acid sequence: CASSPPRKEQEAFF.

This sequence joins TRBV4-1 and TRBJ2-3; D is unresolved. The V end lost 1 base, the J end lost 0 bases, and 11 bases lay between the germline ends. CDR1 MGHRA and CDR2 YSYEKL come from the germline V gene. The CDR3 has 16 amino acids. CDR3 amino acids: CASSQVRRSSTDTQYF. The CDR3 nucleotides read TGCGCCAGCAGCCAAGTGAGACGGAGTAGCACAGATACGCAGTATTTT.

The gene calls are TRBV28 and TRBJ2-2, with 9 bases fitting TRBD2. Germline lookup yields CDR1 MDHEN and CDR2 SYDVKM. The CDR3 consists of 19 residues. J was trimmed by 6 bases and V by 4 bases; bases with no gene match: 18. The CDR3 DNA reads as TGTGCCAGCAGTTCCAATGCCAACCGAGCGGGAGGATCGGCCGGGGAGCTGTTTTTT. This codes for CASSSNANRAGGSAGELFF.

The V and J genes are TRBV4-1 and TRBJ2-7; D might be TRBD2 (7 bases). Germline V gives CDR1 MGHRA, CDR2 YSYEKL. This CDR3 comprises 16 residues. Trimming took 1 base from V and 2 from J, leaving 15 bases between them. Written as DNA, the CDR3 is TGCGCCAGCAGCCAAGTTGAGGGCGGGGGCGCCTACGAGCAGTACTTC. Protein: CASSQVEGGGAYEQYF.

The chain is built from TRBV4-2 and TRBJ2-1, with TRBD2 matching over 7 bases. V shed 1 base, J shed 4 bases, and the junction held 4 bases outside the gene matches. Germline V gene lookup returns CDR1 LGHNA and CDR2 YNFKEQ. The length of the CDR3 is 15 residues. This CDR3 reads CASSQASGPYNEQFF. In DNA, the CDR3 is TGTGCCAGCAGCCAAGCTAGCGGACCTTACAATGAGCAGTTCTTC.

V is TRBV28 and J is TRBJ2-5; D perhaps matches TRBD1 (5 bases). With 3 bases removed from V and 5 bases from J, the gap between germline ends came to 19 bases. Germline CDR1 and CDR2: MDHEN and SYDVKM. The CDR3 contains 16 residues. For the CDR3, the DNA is TGTGCCAGCAGTTTTATCCAGGGTCGTTTGGAGGAGACCCAGTACTTC. This gives the protein CASSFIQGRLEETQYF.

In this sample, this clone turned up a few times. The CDR3 coding sequence is TGCAGCGTCAATGGACAGGGTTCGCAGAACACTGAAGCTTTCTTT. Protein sequence: CSVNGQGSQNTEAFF. The V and J genes are TRBV29-1 and TRBJ1-1, with 8 bases fitting TRBD1. With V trimmed by 6 bases and J by 1 base, 10 bases remained unmatched. Germline CDR1 and CDR2: SQVTM and ANQGSEA. This CDR3 has 15 residues.

The chain combines TRBV27 with TRBJ2-7, with TRBD1 matching 9 bases. Germline trimming cut 4 bases from V and 6 bases from J; bases unmatched to any gene: 4. This CDR3 is 13 amino acids long. Germline CDR1 is MNHEY and CDR2 is SMNVEV (reference sequence). The DNA of the CDR3 is TGTGCCAGCAGTTACGGGACAGGGCTCGAGCAGTACTTC. Residues: CASSYGTGLEQYF.

The chain uses TRBV2 and TRBJ2-3, with 8 bases identical to TRBD1. J was trimmed by 5 bases and V by 6 bases; bases with no gene match: 7. The CDR3 is 14 residues long. Per germline, CDR1 SNHLY and CDR2 FYNNEI. The CDR3 DNA follows: TGTGCCAGCAGCACAGACAGGGGAATAGATACGCAGTATTTT. Amino acids: CASSTDRGIDTQYF.

CDR3 DNA sequence: TGTGCCAGCAGCTTACAGGGGCGAAGCGTAACCCAGCATTTT. This gives the protein CASSLQGRSVTQHF. The rearrangement links TRBV7-2 to TRBJ1-5; D perhaps matches TRBD1 (6 bases). V lost 2 bases and J 11 bases, leaving 16 bases between the germline ends. Germline CDR1 reads SGHTA; CDR2 reads FQGNSA. This CDR3 is 14 amino acids long.

The V and J genes are TRBV7-9 and TRBJ2-1, with a possible D match to TRBD2 (5 bases). Trimming removed 1 base from V and 8 bases from J, with 12 bases in between. The germline V gene encodes CDR1 SEHNR and CDR2 FQNEAQ (reference sequence). The CDR3 has 14 amino acids. The CDR3 is CASSLDGVVDEQFF. The CDR3 DNA reads as TGTGCCAGCAGCTTAGACGGGGTGGTCGATGAGCAGTTCTTC. Filled out from reference TRBV7-9 and TRBJ2-1, the complete variable domain reads DTGVSQNPRHKITKRGQNVTFRCDPISEHNRLYWYRQTLGQGPEFLTYFQNEAQLEKSRLLSDRFSAERPKGSFSTLEIQRTEQGDSAMYLCASSLDGVVDEQFFGPGTRLTVL.